This T cell receptor (beta chain) was observed in a study of early T cells in non-severe SARS-CoV-2 infection. Study-level points and caveats: Anti-spike CD8 specificities were favored by VDJdb matching, whose results missed private and CD4 specificities.

Per the germline V gene, CDR1 is SGHRS and CDR2 is YFSETQ. The CDR3 is 16 amino acids. The V segment lost 2 bases and the J segment 0 bases; nucleotides outside the gene matches: 2. TCRdb analysed the 5' RACE reads with MiXCR anew, one entry per CDR3 protein. In the table there are around 22,000 distinct CDR3 sequences, roughly 3.5% of which are singletons. Points on this clonotype: Its target is not known.

J is TRBJ2-1 and V is TRBV5-1, with 10 bases fitting TRBD1. The origin of this receptor is an adult who was a healthcare worker with PCR-confirmed SARS-CoV-2 infection or an uninfected control (not recorded which). Sequenced material: whole blood. This CDR3 reads CASSLGQGVSYNEQFF. In DNA, the CDR3 is TGCGCCAGCAGCTTAGGACAGGGGGTCTCCTACAATGAGCAGTTCTTC.